Shown below are 19 T cell receptor beta chains from a single sample sequenced in a study of CXCR3-negative and CXCR3-positive naive CD8 T cells. The study made its TRB cDNA libraries by 5' RACE, adding UMI labels. TCRdb reprocessed the 5' RACE reads, keeping one entry per CDR3 protein, no DNA. The listing contains approximately 88,000 distinct CDR3 sequences. The sample was naive CXCR3- CD8+ T cells from blood. The subset was: CD45RO-CCR7+CD27+CD95- naive CD8+ T cells lacking CXCR3 (TNR3-). The source is a human donor in good health. Some clones in this sample may be carry-over from other donors' samples.

CDR3: CASSLGTGLPYEQYF. This chain joins TRBV28 and TRBJ2-7; checking the TCRdb D call of TRBD2 is not possible without DNA. Germline V gives CDR1 MDHEN, CDR2 SYDVKM. The CDR3 consists of 15 residues.

This CDR3 is CSVERRTSVDNEQFF. V is TRBV29-1 and J is TRBJ2-1; the D call of TRBD2 rests on TCRdb alone, since no DNA is present to check it. Germline V gene sequence: CDR1 SQVTM, CDR2 ANQGSEA. CDR3 size: 15 residues.

This chain uses TRBV20-1 with TRBJ2-7; without DNA, the TCRdb call of TRBD2 cannot be checked. The length of the CDR3 is 14 residues. In germline, CDR1 is DFQATT, CDR2 SNEGSKA (reference sequence). CDR3 protein: CSARLLAGSYEQYF.

The gene calls are TRBV7-9 and TRBJ2-1; without DNA, the TCRdb call of TRBD2 cannot be checked. The CDR3 is 12 amino acids. Germline V CDR1 and CDR2: SEHNR, FQNEAQ (reference sequence). CDR3 sequence reads: CASSWGGNEQFF.

The chain combines TRBV28 with TRBJ2-7; the D gene TCRdb calls, TRBD2, cannot be checked with no DNA. This CDR3 contains 15 residues. The germline CDR1 and CDR2 sequences are MDHEN and SYDVKM. CDR3 amino acids: CASSHLALSSYEQYF.

This chain links TRBV28 with TRBJ2-7; TCRdb outputs TRBD1, but without DNA this stays unchecked. CDR3 size: 16 residues. Per the germline V gene, CDR1 is MDHEN and CDR2 is SYDVKM. This CDR3 is CASAIGPGQGTYEQYF.

The chain uses TRBV20-1 and TRBJ1-2; TCRdb names TRBD1, which stays unverified in the absence of DNA. Looked up from germline, CDR1 is DFQATT and CDR2 is SNEGSKA (reference sequence). The CDR3 length is 15 residues. The CDR3 spells CSARGGASSNYGYTF.

The chain has TRBV7-9 and TRBJ2-7; TCRdb's D call of TRBD1 is untestable without DNA. CDR1 is SEHNR and CDR2 is FQNEAQ in the germline V gene (reference sequence). This CDR3 region has 12 residues. CDR3 loop: CATGTGGLEQYF.

The chain recombines TRBV29-1 with TRBJ2-7; no DNA is available, so the TRBD2 call from TCRdb remains unchecked. This CDR3 has 14 residues. Germline V gives CDR1 SQVTM, CDR2 ANQGSEA. CDR3 in amino acids: CSVRLAGVSYEQYF.

The V and J genes are TRBV13 and TRBJ2-2; with no DNA, the TCRdb D assignment of TRBD2 cannot be verified. This CDR3 is 15 amino acids long. Per the germline V gene, CDR1 is PRHDT and CDR2 is FYEKMQ (reference sequence). CDR3 region: CASSFSGRLAGELFF.

The chain employs TRBV7-6 and TRBJ2-5; as DNA is missing, the TRBD2 call by TCRdb cannot be tested. CDR3 length: 17 residues. Germline loops: CDR1 SGHVS, CDR2 FNYEAQ. The CDR3 reads CASSLGLAGGIGETQYF.

The chain is built from TRBV5-1 and TRBJ2-7; there is no DNA to check the TCRdb D call of TRBD1. This CDR3 spans 13 amino acids. CDR1 and CDR2 (germline): SGHRS, YFSETQ. The CDR3: CASSWTGGNEQYF.

J is TRBJ1-2 and V is TRBV14; there is no DNA to check the TCRdb D call of TRBD1. Germline values: CDR1 SGHDN, CDR2 FVKESK. The CDR3 extends over 16 amino acids. CDR3 residues: CASSQERTGSNYGYTF.

This chain joins TRBV4-3 and TRBJ2-2; the D call of TRBD1 rests on TCRdb alone, since no DNA is present to check it. CDR3 length: 15 amino acids. From germline, CDR1 is LGHNA and CDR2 YSLEER. CDR3 residues: CASSQDRGLTGELFF.

The chain recombines TRBV9 with TRBJ1-1. Germline CDR1 reads SGDLS; CDR2 reads YYNGEE. This CDR3 has 17 amino acids. The CDR3 sequence is CASSAPPGVSLNTEAFF.

The V and J genes are TRBV20-1 and TRBJ2-7; TCRdb's D call, TRBD1, is unchecked because there is no DNA. The length of the CDR3 is 15 residues. The germline gives CDR1 DFQATT, CDR2 SNEGSKA (reference sequence). The CDR3 sequence is CSAFQEETESYEQYF.

J is TRBJ1-3 and V is TRBV2. Germline CDR1 is SNHLY and CDR2 is FYNNEI. This CDR3 region has 15 residues. CDR3: CASSEDGYSGNTIYF.

The V gene is TRBV29-1, the J gene TRBJ2-5; TCRdb indicates TRBD1, and absent DNA this call remains unverified. The CDR3 length is 13 residues. Germline assignment: CDR1 SQVTM and CDR2 ANQGSEA. The CDR3 loop reads CSVDTGEGETQYF. The entire variable domain, with the rest obtained from reference TRBV29-1 and TRBJ2-5, is as follows: SAVISQKPSRDICQRGTSLTIQCQVDSQVTMMFWYRQQPGQSLTLIATANQGSEATYESGFVIDKFPISRPNLTFSTLTVSNMSPEDSSIYLCSVDTGEGETQYFGPGTRLLVL.

The genes are TRBV7-2 and TRBJ2-7; TCRdb's D call, TRBD2, is unchecked because there is no DNA. Germline V gene sequence: CDR1 SGHTA, CDR2 FQGNSA. The CDR3 consists of 14 residues. CDR3 residues: CASSLLAGTYEQYF. The full variable domain, completed using reference TRBV7-2 and TRBJ2-7, is GAGVSQSPSNKVTEKGKDVELRCDPISGHTALYWYRQSLGQGLEFLIYFQGNSAPDKSGLPSDRFSAERTGGSVSTLTIQRTQQEDSAVYLCASSLLAGTYEQYFGPGTRLTVT.